This T cell receptor (beta chain) was recorded in a study of human T cells and chemical hapten exposure. Study in general: The scalp of each patient received a weekly diphenylcyclopropenone dose for the full roughly 24-week study. Alopecia areata, totalis and universalis patients, mostly female, were included. Study-wide results and limits: With alopecia, donors may have immune responses unlike healthy people's.

Germline CDR1 MDHEN, CDR2 SYDVKM. CDR3 length: 17 residues. TCRdb re-analysed the RACE reads in MiXCR, keeping a single row per CDR3 protein. The sample holds about 99,000 distinct CDR3 sequences; over 10% are singletons and the top ten take approximately 2%. As concerns this clonotype: The antigen is unknown. A junction end diverges from the germline sequence, so it may reflect a read error.

Time point: patch test 1, 2 weeks after DPC sensitization. The treatment denotes: therapeutic diphenylcyclopropenone sensitization with weekly scalp DPC. Patch tests were applied only after blood draws. This receptor was taken from a middle-aged woman with alopecia areata. Some clones in this sample may be carry-over from other donors' samples. This chain connects TRBV28 to TRBJ2-3; D tentatively reads TRBD1 or TRBD2 (5 bases each). This specimen was whole blood, taken in connection with sensitization to the hapten diphenylcyclopropenone (DPC). CDR3 DNA: TGTGCCAGCACCCGACGTGCTAGCCCAGTATCCACAGGTACGCAGTATTTT. This codes for CASTRRASPVSTGTQYF.